The 2 T cell receptor beta chains reported below all come from one sample, sequenced in a study of T-cell reconstitution after alpha-beta-depleted transplantation in children. Molecular barcoding with unique molecular identifiers was used for the TCRbeta library. TCRdb re-called the PCR reads with MiXCR, one entry per CDR3 protein. The top ten clones hold about 4.8% of a sample with under 250,000 distinct CDR3 sequences, more than 20% of them seen once. The sample was PBMCs, mostly from graft donor cells, taken 360 days after TCRalphabeta/CD19-depleted stem cell transplant. These receptors were taken from a female patient younger than 10 who had a stem cell transplant for congenital amegakaryocytic thrombocytopenia, so the T cells may come from the graft donor.

The J gene is TRBJ1-5, the V gene TRBV4-1; a weak D match, TRBD1 (6 bases). Trimming pared 1 base from V and 4 bases from J, leaving 11 bases between. The CDR3 covers 15 residues. In germline, CDR1 is MGHRA, CDR2 YSYEKL. CDR3 DNA sequence: TGCGCCAGCAGCCAAGTGGCAGGGGAGAATCAGCCCCAGCATTTT. This sequence encodes CASSQVAGENQPQHF.

The sample holds one count of this clonotype. The chain joins TRBV7-9 to TRBJ2-1, with 7 bases matching TRBD2. CDR1 is SEHNR and CDR2 is FQNEAQ in the germline V gene (reference sequence). The CDR3 totals 17 residues. V shed 3 bases, J shed 3 bases, and the junction held 11 bases outside the gene matches. The CDR3 DNA reads as TGTGCCAGCAGCTTGGTCGTCTACGCGGGGGTCTACAATGAGCAGTTCTTC. As protein: CASSLVVYAGVYNEQFF.